The 10 T cell receptor beta chains below were found in one sample sequenced in a study of T cells after yellow fever vaccination. TCRdb used MiXCR to reprocess the 5' RACE reads, holding one entry per CDR3 protein. Among under 100,000 distinct CDR3 sequences, around 5.8% were seen once, and the ten largest hold about two fifths. The sample was CD8+ T cells sorted from PBMCs, taken 10 days after the yellow fever booster vaccination. The source is a young man who received the YFV17D yellow fever vaccine.

This clonotype has a count of ten or more. V is TRBV6-2 or TRBV6-3 and J is TRBJ1-2; possible D gene TRBD1, 6 bases. This CDR3 is 16 amino acids long. Deletions cut 2 bases from V and 4 bases from J, with 17 bases between. CDR1 MNHEY and CDR2 SVGEGT come from the germline V gene. CDR3 loop: CASSYLGGPGRYGYTF. The DNA of the CDR3 is TGTGCCAGCAGTTACCTAGGGGGGCCCGGACGCTATGGCTACACCTTC.

The V and J genes are TRBV12-3 or TRBV12-4 and TRBJ1-2; 7 bases are shared with TRBD1. The junction had 9 bases not matched to a gene; V was cut back by 3 bases and J by 8 bases. CDR3 length: 14 amino acids. CDR3: CASSFEGATGGYTF. The CDR3, as DNA: TGTGCCAGCAGTTTTGAGGGGGCCACGGGCGGCTACACCTTC.

The genes are TRBV19 and TRBJ2-7; 7 nucleotides agree with TRBD2. CDR3 length: 13 amino acids. Germline values: CDR1 LNHDA, CDR2 SQIVND (reference sequence). The V and J ends lost 5 bases and 4 bases, in that order; junction bases with no gene match: 5. The CDR3 sequence is CASSLRGGYEQYF. The CDR3 region has the DNA TGTGCCAGTAGTCTCCGCGGGGGTTACGAGCAGTACTTC.

This clonotype turned up a few times. The chain combines TRBV5-4 with TRBJ1-2; D might be TRBD1 (6 bases). The germline gives CDR1 SGHNT, CDR2 YYREEE (reference sequence). V gave up 4 bases and J gave up 4 bases, with 17 bases separating them. CDR3 size: 15 residues. CDR3 in DNA: TGTGCCAGCAGCCCGGCCTCCCAGGGGACCTATGGCTACACCTTC. Translated, it gives CASSPASQGTYGYTF.

This clonotype has a count of ten or more. The CDR3 protein is CASTMLQGSNTGELFF. The CDR3 DNA reads TGTGCCAGCACCATGTTACAGGGATCAAACACCGGGGAGCTGTTTTTT. V usage is TRBV7-6 and J usage is TRBJ2-2, with D perhaps matching TRBD1 (6 bases). Germline assignment: CDR1 SGHVS and CDR2 FNYEAQ. The CDR3 extends over 16 amino acids. V was clipped by 7 bases and J by 2 bases, with 17 bases between them.

The rearrangement uses TRBV15 and TRBJ2-7; D is ambiguous. Germline-derived CDR1 and CDR2 are LNHNV and YYDKDF (reference sequence). This CDR3 region has 13 residues. The germline V and J ends were trimmed by 3 bases and 7 bases, with 13 bases remaining between them. The CDR3 loop reads CATSRDVLGEQYV. CDR3 nucleotide sequence: TGTGCCACCAGCAGGGACGTTTTGGGGGAGCAGTACGTC.

This clonotype was counted between two and nine times. The rearrangement joins TRBV4-1 to TRBJ2-5; a weak D match, TRBD1 (6 bases). The length of the CDR3 is 15 residues. V was shortened by 4 bases and J by 3 bases, with 15 bases between the two germline ends. Germline values: CDR1 MGHRA, CDR2 YSYEKL. The CDR3 sequence is CASSPARKGEETQYF. The CDR3 region has the DNA TGCGCCAGCAGCCCCGCCCGTAAGGGGGAAGAGACCCAGTACTTC.

The chain has TRBV29-1 and TRBJ1-2, with TRBD1 matching 9 bases. CDR1 and CDR2 from the germline V gene are SQVTM and ANQGSEA. With V trimmed by 6 bases and J by 7 bases, 6 bases remained unmatched. This CDR3 has 12 residues. The CDR3 region is CSVQQGAGGYTF. The CDR3 DNA reads TGCAGCGTGCAACAGGGGGCGGGTGGCTACACCTTC.

This clonotype was picked up a small number of times. The CDR3 sequence: CSAMTGGGLDGELFF. The CDR3 DNA sequence: TGCAGCGCAATGACAGGGGGCGGTTTAGACGGGGAGCTGTTTTTT. This sequence joins TRBV29-1 and TRBJ2-2; 10 positions agree with TRBD1. This CDR3 is built from 15 residues. Trimming cost V 7 bases and J 7 bases; bases outside gene matches: 12. In germline, CDR1 is SQVTM, CDR2 ANQGSEA.

A few counts support this clonotype. The chain joins TRBV12-3 or TRBV12-4 to TRBJ2-5; 10 nucleotides agree with TRBD1. This CDR3 spans 16 amino acids. Losses at the gene ends were 6 bases for V and 4 bases for J; bases not matched to a gene: 11. The CDR3 loop reads CASRGRAWDRGETQYF. Here the CDR3 DNA reads TGTGCCAGCAGGGGCCGCGCGTGGGACAGGGGAGAGACCCAGTACTTC.